This entry features one TCR beta chain sequence. Its antigen is still unknown. These data come from a study of Ad26.COV2.S vaccination and SARS-CoV-2 variants. On the study more broadly: The donor belonged to the COV1001 Ad26.COV2.S trial arm. Broader study findings: Individuals receiving vaccine had higher spike-specific TCR breadth than placebo recipients did. Substantial post-vaccination breadth of spike-specific CD8+ and CD4+ T cell responses was reported. Placebo recipients and vaccine recipients were similar in non-spike TCR breadth.

Assay used: immunoSEQ multiplex PCR; TCRdb lists only in-frame clones, some missing. The data show about 460,000 clones, approximately 90% seen once. Treatment noted: roughly 20 received Ad26.COV2.S at low or high dose, single or two shots; a few received placebo; per-sample allocation not given. Samples were taken on day 63 after the first vaccine or placebo injection. Specimen: peripheral blood, collected in a trial of Ad26.COV2.S vaccine versus placebo. The clonotype comes from a person between 18 and 60 years old who received the Ad26.COV2.S COVID-19 vaccine or a placebo.

The CDR3, as DNA: TGCGCCAGCAGCCAAGTAGGTCACGGGCAAGAGACCCAGTACTTC. Encoded protein: CASSQVGHGQETQYF. This chain links TRBV4-3 with TRBJ2-5, with D uncertain. The length of the CDR3 is 15 residues. CDR1 is LGHNA, CDR2 YSLEER, per germline. V lost 1 base, J lost 2 bases, and 11 bases lay in between.